The following is a TCR beta chain sequence with its context. The sample holds many counts of this clonotype. Its cognate antigen has yet to be identified. No per-base quality is available; no much larger clone lies one base away. This sample was taken from a study of blood T cells in healthy people across ages (dated by TCRdb to the mid-2010s). In the study overall: Template switching captured roughly one uniquely barcoded TCR beta cDNA molecule per two T cells in model experiments. Using the same blood draw, the study looked at two additional independent replicas of 1 million unique cDNA reads for two donors, one aged 18 to 30 and the other aged 80 or older. To avoid experimental bias, donors of different ages were spread randomly across the sequencing lanes. The donors were divided into four age groups: young (average around 17 years), middle-aged (under 40), aged (around 67) and long-lived (approximately 74). The study measured age-related changes in TCR beta repertoire diversity using deep sequencing normalized with unique cDNA molecular identifiers.

The roughly 37 donors, aged about 6 to 95 years, were systemically healthy Caucasian individuals from Russia. Approximately 11 milliliters of peripheral blood were drawn from each donor into EDTA-treated Vacutainer tubes. Ficoll-Paque density-gradient centrifugation was used to isolate PBMCs, with at least 6.5 million per sample. Total RNA was extracted from PBMCs with Trizol reagent, with at least 6 micrograms obtained per sample. The percentages of naive CD45RAhigh/CD27high T cells were determined by flow cytometry on a PBMC aliquot from every donor. After removal of 1 base from V and 0 bases from J, the junction retains 2 bases not matched to a gene. From the cysteine up to the phenylalanine, the CDR3 has a length of 16 residues. Of the read, only the CDR3 DNA is kept; its 48 bases are in frame from base 1. The library was obtained by 5' RACE. The sequencer was an Illumina HiSeq 2500. The second PCR ran for about 7 to 11 cycles and used a J-beta primer mix along with a sample-barcoded 5' primer. A unique molecular identifier was introduced onto each TCR beta cDNA molecule by a template-switch 5' adaptor carrying 12 random nucleotides. At least 2.5 million CDR3-containing paired-end reads were obtained from each sample. The Mint cDNA synthesis kit, primed by a TRBC-specific oligonucleotide, was used to synthesize first-strand cDNA from all RNA. After uracil-DNA glycosylase treatment, a first 18-cycle PCR used universal primers M1SS and BC2_uni_R on all cDNA. Per the original workflow: Each sample was normalized by randomly selecting 1 million high-quality reads, each carrying a distinct molecular identifier. Reads with shared molecular identifiers were discarded instead of being binned into consensus sequences. CDR3 identification, clonotype clustering and error correction used MiTCR with a Q25 quality threshold and the strictest error-elimination algorithm. Lower-bound total TCR beta diversity was estimated with a nonparametric unseen species model using Euler transformation. Clones were called with MiXCR by TCRdb after fastp trimmed the public reads at Q25, and only in-frame beta chains were retained. Each entry is one CDR3 protein sequence, shown with its most common DNA and genes. The V and J calls, along with clone size, are taken from TCRdb and not from the paper's own processing. Counted in this sample were 850,000 to 1,100,000 distinct CDR3 sequences; about two fifths of them appeared once. The top ten clonotypes cover around 13% of the sample.

Study-level results and caveats: Compared with the aged group, the long-lived group had more naive CD4+ T cells, fewer expanded clones and increased TCR diversity, suggesting age selection. A strong correlation was found between observed TCR beta diversity and the percentage of naive T cells measured by flow cytometry. Because donor CMV infection status was unknown, age-related changes in expanded clonotypes were potentially confounded. As age increased, observed TCR beta diversity per million T cells dropped in a roughly linear way, and a significant reduction was already evident by age around 41. Total diversity estimates from one million sequenced T cells were considered lower bounds and underestimates. Because profiling used bulk unsorted PBMCs, naive and antigen-experienced compartments could not be compared conclusively.

This TCR was sampled from a man aged 18 to 30 in good health. Material: blood. In this chain, TRBV12-3 or TRBV12-4 is recombined with TRBJ1-2; 10 bases in the middle match TRBD1. The base sequence is TGTGCCAGCAGTTTAGGGGGACAGGGGCCTAACTATGGCTACACCTTC. This sequence encodes CASSLGGQGPNYGYTF.